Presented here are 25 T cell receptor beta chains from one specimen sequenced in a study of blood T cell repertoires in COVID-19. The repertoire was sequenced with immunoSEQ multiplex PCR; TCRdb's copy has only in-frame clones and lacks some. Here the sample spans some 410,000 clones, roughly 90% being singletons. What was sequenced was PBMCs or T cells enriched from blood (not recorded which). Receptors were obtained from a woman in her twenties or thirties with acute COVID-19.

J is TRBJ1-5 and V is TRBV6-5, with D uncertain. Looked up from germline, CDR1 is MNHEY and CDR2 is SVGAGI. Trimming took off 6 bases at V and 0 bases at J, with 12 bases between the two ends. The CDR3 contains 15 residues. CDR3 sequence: CASRIRHDSNQPQHF. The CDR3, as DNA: TGTGCCAGCAGAATCCGACACGATAGCAATCAGCCCCAGCATTTT.

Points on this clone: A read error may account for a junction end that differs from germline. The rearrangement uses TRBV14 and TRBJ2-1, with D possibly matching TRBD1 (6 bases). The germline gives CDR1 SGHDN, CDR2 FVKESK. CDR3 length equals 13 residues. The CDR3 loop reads CASSQGGQSPRVF. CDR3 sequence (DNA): TGTGCCAGCAGCCAAGGGGGGCAGTCCCCCCGGGTCTTC.

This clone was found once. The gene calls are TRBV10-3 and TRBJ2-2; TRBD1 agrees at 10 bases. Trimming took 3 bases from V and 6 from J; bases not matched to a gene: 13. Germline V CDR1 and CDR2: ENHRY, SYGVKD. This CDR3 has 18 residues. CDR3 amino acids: CAISDLRTGTGASGELFF. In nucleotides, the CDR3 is TGTGCCATCAGTGACCTCCGAACCGGGACAGGGGCATCCGGGGAGCTGTTTTTT.

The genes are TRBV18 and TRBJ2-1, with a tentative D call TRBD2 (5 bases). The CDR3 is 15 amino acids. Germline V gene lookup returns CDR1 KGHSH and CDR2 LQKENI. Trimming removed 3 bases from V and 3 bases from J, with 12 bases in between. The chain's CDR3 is CASSPDLINYNEQFF. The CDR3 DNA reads TGTGCCAGCTCACCGGACTTGATAAACTACAATGAGCAGTTCTTC.

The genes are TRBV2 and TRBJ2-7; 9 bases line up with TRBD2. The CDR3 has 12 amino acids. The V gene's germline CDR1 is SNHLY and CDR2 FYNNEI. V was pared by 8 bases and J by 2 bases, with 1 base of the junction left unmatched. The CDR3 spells CASGTSTYEQYF. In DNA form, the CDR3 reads TGTGCCAGCGGGACTAGCACCTACGAGCAGTACTTC.

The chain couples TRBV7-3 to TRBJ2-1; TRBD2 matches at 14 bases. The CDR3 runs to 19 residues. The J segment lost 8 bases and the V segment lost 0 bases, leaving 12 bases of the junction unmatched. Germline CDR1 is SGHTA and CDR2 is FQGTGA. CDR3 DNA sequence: TGTGCCAGCAGCTTAACGGGGCCGACTAGCGGGGGGGCCGGGCATGAGCAGTTCTTC. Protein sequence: CASSLTGPTSGGAGHEQFF.

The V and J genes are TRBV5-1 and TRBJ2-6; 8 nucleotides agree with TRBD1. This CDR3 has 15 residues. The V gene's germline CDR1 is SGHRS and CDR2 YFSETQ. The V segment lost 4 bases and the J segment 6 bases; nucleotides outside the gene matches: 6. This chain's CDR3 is CASSKGQEVANVLTF. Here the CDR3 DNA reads TGCGCCAGCAGCAAGGGACAGGAGGTGGCCAACGTCCTGACTTTC.

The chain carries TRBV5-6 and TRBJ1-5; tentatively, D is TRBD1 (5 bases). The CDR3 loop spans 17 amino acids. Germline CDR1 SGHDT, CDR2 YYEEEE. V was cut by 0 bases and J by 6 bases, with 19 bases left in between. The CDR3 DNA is TGTGCCAGCAGCTTGGCCATGGGGGGAGGCCAGGGTCAGCCCCAGCATTTT. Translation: CASSLAMGGGQGQPQHF.

As DNA, the CDR3 is TGTGCCAGCAGCCAAGAAGTCAGATCTGGGGCCAACGTCCTGACTTTC. Amino acids: CASSQEVRSGANVLTF. The gene calls are TRBV3-1 (or the pseudogene TRBV3-2) and TRBJ2-6; no clear D. The CDR3 runs to 16 residues. CDR1 is LGHDT and CDR2 is YNNKEL in the germline V gene (reference sequence). Trimming cost V 0 bases and J 1 base, with 7 bases left between them.

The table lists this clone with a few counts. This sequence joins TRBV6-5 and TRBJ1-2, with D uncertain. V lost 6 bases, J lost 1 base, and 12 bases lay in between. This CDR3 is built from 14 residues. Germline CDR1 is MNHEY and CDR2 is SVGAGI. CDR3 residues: CASSYLGRNYGYTF. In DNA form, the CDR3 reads TGTGCCAGCAGCTACCTTGGCCGTAACTATGGCTACACCTTC.

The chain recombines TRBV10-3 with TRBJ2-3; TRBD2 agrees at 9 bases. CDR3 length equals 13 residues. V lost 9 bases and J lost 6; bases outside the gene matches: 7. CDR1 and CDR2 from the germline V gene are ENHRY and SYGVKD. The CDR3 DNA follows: TGTGCCATGCAGCGGGGGGCCGGGGATACGCAGTATTTT. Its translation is CAMQRGAGDTQYF.

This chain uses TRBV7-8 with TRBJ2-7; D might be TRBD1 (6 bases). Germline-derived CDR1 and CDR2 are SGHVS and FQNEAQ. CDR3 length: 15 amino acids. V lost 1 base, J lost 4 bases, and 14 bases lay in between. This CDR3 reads CASSLGGTPQYEQYF. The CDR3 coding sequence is TGTGCCAGCAGCTTAGGTGGGACACCCCAATACGAGCAGTACTTC.

The CDR3 region is CASSKNLGTEAFF. CDR3 bases: TGTGCCAGTAGTAAAAACCTCGGGACTGAAGCTTTCTTT. The rearrangement uses TRBV19 and TRBJ1-1, with D uncertain. The ends were cut back, 4 bases at V and 5 bases at J, with 11 bases in the middle. Per the germline V gene, CDR1 is LNHDA and CDR2 is SQIVND (reference sequence). This CDR3 is built from 13 residues.

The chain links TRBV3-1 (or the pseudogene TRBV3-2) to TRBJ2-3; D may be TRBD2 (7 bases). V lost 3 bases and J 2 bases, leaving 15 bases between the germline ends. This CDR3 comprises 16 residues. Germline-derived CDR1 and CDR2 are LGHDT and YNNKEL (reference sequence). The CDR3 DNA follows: TGTGCCAGCAGCCAGTGGTCGCGGGGGCCCACAGATACGCAGTATTTT. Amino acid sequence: CASSQWSRGPTDTQYF.

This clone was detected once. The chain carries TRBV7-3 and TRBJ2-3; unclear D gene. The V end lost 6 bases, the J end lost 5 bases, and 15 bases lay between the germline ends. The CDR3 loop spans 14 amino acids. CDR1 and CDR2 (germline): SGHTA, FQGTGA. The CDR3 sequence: CASSSGGSQDTQYF. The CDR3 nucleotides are TGTGCCAGCAGTTCGGGTGGGTCCCAAGATACGCAGTATTTT.

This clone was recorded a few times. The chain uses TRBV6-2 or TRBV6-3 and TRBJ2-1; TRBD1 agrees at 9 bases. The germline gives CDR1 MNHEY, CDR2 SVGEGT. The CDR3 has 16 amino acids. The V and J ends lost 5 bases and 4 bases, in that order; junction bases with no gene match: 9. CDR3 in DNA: TGTGCCAGCAGTCCCCGGGGAGGGACAGGGTACAATGAGCAGTTCTTC. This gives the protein CASSPRGGTGYNEQFF.

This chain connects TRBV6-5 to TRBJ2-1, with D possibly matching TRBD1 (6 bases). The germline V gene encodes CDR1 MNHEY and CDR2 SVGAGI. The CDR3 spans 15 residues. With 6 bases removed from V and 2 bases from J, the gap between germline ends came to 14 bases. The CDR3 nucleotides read TGTGCCAGCAGCGCCGACAGGCAAGCCTACAATGAGCAGTTCTTC. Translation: CASSADRQAYNEQFF.

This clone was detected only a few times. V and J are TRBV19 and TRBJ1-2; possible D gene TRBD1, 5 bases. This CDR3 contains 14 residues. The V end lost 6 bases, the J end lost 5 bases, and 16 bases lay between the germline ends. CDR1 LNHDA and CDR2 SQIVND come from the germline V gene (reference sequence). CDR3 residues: CASRVDRDPYGYTF. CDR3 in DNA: TGTGCCAGTAGGGTCGACAGAGACCCTTATGGCTACACCTTC.

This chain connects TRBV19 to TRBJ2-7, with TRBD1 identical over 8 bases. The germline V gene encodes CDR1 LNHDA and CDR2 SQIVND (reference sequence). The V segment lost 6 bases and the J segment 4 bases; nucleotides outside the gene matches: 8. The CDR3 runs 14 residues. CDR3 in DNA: TGTGCCAGTAGAGACCCGGGACAGGCTTACGAGCAGTACTTC. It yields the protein CASRDPGQAYEQYF. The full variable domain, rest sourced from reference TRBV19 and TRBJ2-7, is DGGITQSPKYLFRKEGQNVTLSCEQNLNHDAMYWYRQDPGQGLRLIYYSQIVNDFQKGDIAEGYSVSREKKESFPLTVTSAQKNPTAFYLCASRDPGQAYEQYFGPGTRLTVT.

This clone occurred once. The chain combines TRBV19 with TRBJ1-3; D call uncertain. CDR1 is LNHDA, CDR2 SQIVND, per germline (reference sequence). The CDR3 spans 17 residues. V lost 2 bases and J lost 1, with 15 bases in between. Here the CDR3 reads CASSISPGWNSGNTIYF. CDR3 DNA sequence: TGTGCCAGTAGTATATCCCCCGGGTGGAATTCTGGAAACACCATATATTTT.

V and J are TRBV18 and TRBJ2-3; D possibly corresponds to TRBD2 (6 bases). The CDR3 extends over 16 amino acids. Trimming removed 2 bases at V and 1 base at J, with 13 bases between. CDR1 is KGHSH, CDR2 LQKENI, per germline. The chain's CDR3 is CASSPISGGGTDTQYF. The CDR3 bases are TGTGCCAGCTCACCAATTTCAGGCGGGGGCACAGATACGCAGTATTTT.

The CDR3 DNA sequence: TGTGCCAGCAGCCTTTACAGTGAAAAACTGTTTTTT. It translates to CASSLYSEKLFF. The J gene is TRBJ1-4, the V gene TRBV25-1; D is uncertain. The germline V gene has CDR1 MGHDK and CDR2 SYGVNS. The CDR3 is 12 amino acids. V was shortened by 6 bases and J by 7 bases, with 9 bases between the two germline ends.

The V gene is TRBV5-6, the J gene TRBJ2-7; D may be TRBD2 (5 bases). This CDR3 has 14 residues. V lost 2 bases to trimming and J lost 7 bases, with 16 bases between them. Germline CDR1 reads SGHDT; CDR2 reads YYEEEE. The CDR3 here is CASSFFAGYEEQYF. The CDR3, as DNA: TGTGCCAGCAGCTTTTTCGCGGGCTACGAGGAGCAGTACTTC.

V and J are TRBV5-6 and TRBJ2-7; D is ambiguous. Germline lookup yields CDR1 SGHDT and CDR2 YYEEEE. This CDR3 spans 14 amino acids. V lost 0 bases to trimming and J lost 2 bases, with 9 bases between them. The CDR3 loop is CASSLVRFPYEQYF. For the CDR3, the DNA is TGTGCCAGCAGCTTGGTTCGGTTTCCCTACGAGCAGTACTTC.

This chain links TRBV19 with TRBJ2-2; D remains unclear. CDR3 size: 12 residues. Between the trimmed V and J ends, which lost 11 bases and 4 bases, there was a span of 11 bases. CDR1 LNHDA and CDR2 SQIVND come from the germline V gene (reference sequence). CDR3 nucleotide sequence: TGTGCCGGCGCAGGTTCCACCGGGGAGCTGTTTTTT. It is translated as CAGAGSTGELFF.